Presented here are 18 T cell receptor beta chains from one specimen sequenced in a study of OX40 agonist ivuxolimab in advanced cancers. The protocol was immunoSEQ multiplex PCR, while the TCRdb copy is restricted to in-frame clones and leaves out a portion. The repertoire holds some 30,000 clones, with about four fifths as singletons. The sample in question was CD4+ or CD8+ T cells sorted from blood, obtained in a trial of the OX40 agonist ivuxolimab. The receptors come from an adult with an advanced solid tumor such as melanoma, head and neck, liver or kidney cancer.

The V call is TRBV10-2, the J call TRBJ2-3; D is ambiguous. Trimming took off 7 bases at V and 5 bases at J, with 4 bases between the two ends. The CDR3 loop spans 10 amino acids. Germline lookup yields CDR1 WSHSY and CDR2 SAAADI. CDR3 nucleotides: TGCGCCAGCAATCAAGATACGCAGTATTTT. As protein: CASNQDTQYF.

This sequence joins TRBV6-5 and TRBJ1-5; D gene unclear. The V gene's germline CDR1 is MNHEY and CDR2 SVGAGI. Trimming stripped 5 bases from V and 3 bases from J, with 8 bases between. The CDR3 totals 13 residues. CDR3 in DNA: TGTGCCAGCAGTCCCGGTCACAATCAGCCCCAGCATTTT. It codes for CASSPGHNQPQHF.

The rearrangement links TRBV5-1 to TRBJ1-6; D is ambiguous. Trimming pared 6 bases from V and 5 bases from J, leaving 12 bases between. Per the germline V gene, CDR1 is SGHRS and CDR2 is YFSETQ. The CDR3 is 14 residues long. CDR3 amino acids: CASNRGRDNSPLHF. CDR3 sequence (DNA): TGCGCCAGCAACCGAGGACGGGATAATTCACCCCTCCACTTT.

The chain couples TRBV7-6 to TRBJ1-3; no reliable D call. Germline CDR1 is SGHVS and CDR2 is FNYEAQ. CDR3 length equals 12 residues. The germline V and J ends were trimmed by 0 bases and 14 bases, with 11 bases remaining between them. The CDR3 nucleotides read TGTGCCAGCAGCTTAGCCACGAGTTCCTTATATTTT. Its protein product is CASSLATSSLYF.

This clone showed up just once. The V gene is TRBV2, the J gene TRBJ2-6; 10 bases align to TRBD1. From germline, CDR1 is SNHLY and CDR2 FYNNEI. V dropped 5 bases and J dropped 4; count of bases not matched to a gene: 17. The CDR3 loop spans 20 amino acids. The DNA of the CDR3 is TGTGCCAGCAGTCAACTCGGGACAGGGGCCCCAAATTCAGGGGCCAACGTCCTGACTTTC. Encoded protein: CASSQLGTGAPNSGANVLTF.

V and J are TRBV28 and TRBJ2-6; 8 bases line up with TRBD1. V shed 5 bases and J 5 bases; nucleotides not matched to a gene: 14. The CDR3 sequence is 18 residues long. Germline CDR1 MDHEN, CDR2 SYDVKM. For the CDR3, the DNA is TGTGCCAGCAGTGTCCGGGACAGGACACGCAAAAGGGCCAACGTCCTGACTTTC. It is translated as CASSVRDRTRKRANVLTF.

The chain combines TRBV28 with TRBJ2-3; a possible D gene is TRBD1 (6 bases). V lost 5 bases and J lost 3, with 18 bases in between. There are 16 residues in the CDR3. From germline, CDR1 is MDHEN and CDR2 SYDVKM. CDR3 region: CASSPNLDRRTDTQYF. DNA of the CDR3: TGTGCCAGCAGTCCGAACCTCGACAGGCGGACAGATACGCAGTATTTT.

This chain joins TRBV19 and TRBJ1-1; D is unresolved. This CDR3 contains 14 residues. The germline gives CDR1 LNHDA, CDR2 SQIVND (reference sequence). Trimming shortened V by 1 base and J by 6 bases, and 12 bases separated the two germline ends. CDR3 protein: CASSIGGGRSEAFF. The CDR3, as DNA: TGTGCCAGTAGTATAGGTGGTGGGAGGTCTGAAGCTTTCTTT.

Points on this clone: In the same sample, other DNA sequences code for this CDR3. The gene calls are TRBV2 and TRBJ2-1; unclear D gene. The V end was cut by 9 bases, the J end by 3 bases, with 6 bases between. Germline V gives CDR1 SNHLY, CDR2 FYNNEI. CDR3 length: 11 amino acids. The CDR3 loop reads CASSFYNEQFF. DNA for the CDR3: TGTGCCAGTAGTTTCTACAATGAGCAGTTCTTC.

The rearrangement uses TRBV18 and TRBJ2-2; the match to TRBD2 covers 12 bases. CDR3 size: 17 residues. Per the germline V gene, CDR1 is KGHSH and CDR2 is LQKENI. V shed 3 bases, J shed 4 bases, and the junction held 6 bases outside the gene matches. CDR3 residues: CASSPMTSGRITGELFF. The CDR3 nucleotides are TGTGCCAGCTCACCCATGACTAGCGGGAGAATCACCGGGGAGCTGTTTTTT.

The rearrangement joins TRBV28 to TRBJ1-2, with 9 positions matching TRBD1. This CDR3 comprises 16 residues. In germline, CDR1 is MDHEN, CDR2 SYDVKM. Unmatched junction bases numbered 10, after V lost 4 bases and J lost 4 bases. The CDR3 DNA is TGTGCCAGCAGTTCCGGGACAGGGCCGACTGTCTATGGCTACACCTTC. This gives the protein CASSSGTGPTVYGYTF.

The gene calls are TRBV28 and TRBJ1-2; D unclear. The ends were cut back, 5 bases at V and 2 bases at J, with 9 bases in the middle. This CDR3 has 13 residues. Germline V lookup: CDR1 MDHEN, CDR2 SYDVKM. This chain's CDR3 is CASSSADNYGYTF. CDR3 sequence (DNA): TGTGCCAGCAGTAGCGCGGACAACTATGGCTACACCTTC.

The chain joins TRBV19 to TRBJ2-1, with D perhaps assigned TRBD1 or TRBD2 (5 bases each). Germline-derived CDR1 and CDR2 are LNHDA and SQIVND (reference sequence). V was pared by 3 bases and J by 8 bases, with 14 bases between. The CDR3 is made up of 14 amino acids. The CDR3 DNA follows: TGTGCCAGTAGTATCGGGACCCTGTTCGATGAGCAGTTCTTC. It specifies CASSIGTLFDEQFF.

The rearrangement joins TRBV6-1 to TRBJ2-1, with a tentative D call TRBD1 (5 bases). Germline V gene sequence: CDR1 MNHNS, CDR2 SASEGT. Trimming shortened V by 2 bases and J by 0 bases, and 11 bases separated the two germline ends. There are 16 residues in the CDR3. CDR3 nucleotides: TGTGCCAGCAGTGAATGGGGCGGAAGCTCCTACAATGAGCAGTTCTTC. This gives the protein CASSEWGGSSYNEQFF.

This sequence joins TRBV6-5 and TRBJ2-3, with D tentatively TRBD2 (5 bases). This CDR3 has 16 amino acids. Trimming removed 0 bases at V and 4 bases at J, with 14 bases between. The germline gives CDR1 MNHEY, CDR2 SVGAGI. The CDR3 loop reads CASSYSFSSRADTQYF. In DNA, the CDR3 is TGTGCCAGCAGTTACTCGTTCTCATCGAGGGCAGATACGCAGTATTTT.

The chain couples TRBV6-5 to TRBJ2-1, with D unclear. V lost 1 base, J lost 7 bases, and 11 bases lay in between. Germline CDR1 and CDR2: MNHEY and SVGAGI. The CDR3 has 14 residues. The CDR3 nucleotides read TGTGCCAGCAGTTACTTGCAGATTTCTAATGAGCAGTTCTTC. Protein product: CASSYLQISNEQFF.

The rearrangement joins TRBV9 to TRBJ1-5; 7 bases are shared with TRBD1. Germline values: CDR1 SGDLS, CDR2 YYNGEE. Trimming at V came to 3 bases and at J to 4 bases, leaving 4 bases not matched to a gene. This CDR3 comprises 14 residues. The CDR3 sequence is CASSEGTENQPQHF. The CDR3 nucleotides are TGTGCCAGCAGCGAGGGGACAGAAAATCAGCCCCAGCATTTT.

This clone has more than one count but fewer than ten. The chain carries TRBV23-1 and TRBJ1-5; 7 bases are shared with TRBD1. TRBV23-1 has ORF status, its function being uncertain. CDR3 size: 15 residues. The trim removed 7 bases at V and 1 base at J, leaving 7 bases unmatched. The CDR3 nucleotides read TGCGCCAGCATCCGACACAGGGGAAGCAATCAGCCCCAGCATTTT. This codes for CASIRHRGSNQPQHF.